Detailed here is one T cell receptor (beta chain). As yet, its antigen is unknown. This sample was included in a study of T cells in localized non-small cell lung cancer. Broader study findings: A raised T cell density in blood coincided with lengthier overall survival. Highest T cell clonality was seen in uninvolved adjacent lung, surpassing that measured in tumor. Turning up in adjacent lung were a median about 56 of the top 100 tumor clones.

The repertoire was sequenced with immunoSEQ multiplex PCR; TCRdb's copy has only in-frame clones and lacks some. Of about 74,000 clones listed, about four fifths are singletons. Trimming removed 5 bases from V and 7 bases from J; junction bases left unmatched: 10. The CDR3 is 15 residues long. Germline CDR1 and CDR2: SEHNR and FQNEAQ (reference sequence). The rearrangement joins TRBV7-9 to TRBJ2-7; 11 nucleotides line up with TRBD2. Specimen: peripheral blood, collected before any cancer treatment. The source of this sequence is an older female donor with stage I lung adenocarcinoma. The CDR3: CASSPLLAGVSEQYF. CDR3 DNA: TGTGCCAGCAGCCCGCTACTAGCGGGGGTGTCTGAGCAGTACTTC.